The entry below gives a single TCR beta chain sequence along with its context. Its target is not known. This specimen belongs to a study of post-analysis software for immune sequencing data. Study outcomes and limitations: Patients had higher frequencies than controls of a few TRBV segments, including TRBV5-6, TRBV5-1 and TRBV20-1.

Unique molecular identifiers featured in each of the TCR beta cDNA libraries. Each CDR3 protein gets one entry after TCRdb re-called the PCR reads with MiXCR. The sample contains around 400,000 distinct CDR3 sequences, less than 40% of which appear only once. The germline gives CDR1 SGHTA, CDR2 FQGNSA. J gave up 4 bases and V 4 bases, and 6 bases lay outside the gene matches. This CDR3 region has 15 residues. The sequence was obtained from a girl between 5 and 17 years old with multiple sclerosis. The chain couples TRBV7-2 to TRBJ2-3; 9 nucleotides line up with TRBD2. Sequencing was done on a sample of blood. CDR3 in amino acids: CASSSRLAAADTQYF. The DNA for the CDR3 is TGTGCCAGCAGCTCACGACTAGCGGCGGCAGATACGCAGTATTTT.